One and the same sample provided the 7 T cell receptor beta chains below, sequenced in a study of spatial heterogeneity in lung cancer. Study results and caveats: How many expanded intratumoral alpha and beta TCRs were present tracked the tumor mutation count, which was a count of nonsynonymous mutations.

A single record per CDR3 protein comes from TCRdb applying MiXCR to the 5' RACE reads. The sample shows 9,500 to 12,000 distinct CDR3 sequences, 12% of them seen only once. No cognate antigen is known for these TCRs. Time point denoted: sample taken at primary tumor resection. Sequenced material: lung tumor tissue, taken at surgery. The receptors stem from a female donor with early-stage non-small cell lung cancer.

In this sample, this clonotype turned up many times. The J gene is TRBJ1-4, the V gene TRBV27, with D unclear. CDR1 and CDR2 (germline): MNHEY, SMNVEV (reference sequence). Between the trimmed V and J ends, which lost 3 bases and 5 bases, there was a span of 4 bases. The CDR3 runs to 12 residues. CDR3 residues: CASSFLNEKLFF. The CDR3 DNA is TGTGCCAGCAGTTTCCTAAATGAAAAACTGTTTTTT.

This clonotype is categorized as medium-sized (0.01 to 0.1%). The genes are TRBV20-1 and TRBJ2-3; a weak D match, TRBD2 (6 bases). The CDR3 has 15 amino acids. With 6 bases removed from V and 0 bases from J, the gap between germline ends came to 16 bases. Germline V gives CDR1 DFQATT, CDR2 SNEGSKA (reference sequence). CDR3 DNA sequence: TGCAGTGCCGGACTGGCGGGGCCCAGCACAGATACGCAGTATTTT. This translates into CSAGLAGPSTDTQYF.

This clonotype was counted only a few times. This rearrangement joins TRBV27 to TRBJ1-1; the D is unclear. Germline V gene lookup returns CDR1 MNHEY and CDR2 SMNVEV (reference sequence). The CDR3 has 13 amino acids. The germline V and J ends were trimmed by 3 bases and 2 bases, with 7 bases remaining between them. CDR3 amino acids: CASSLGSNTEAFF. The CDR3 coding sequence is TGTGCCAGCAGTTTGGGATCCAACACTGAAGCTTTCTTT.

This rearrangement joins TRBV6-5 to TRBJ1-6, with a tentative D call TRBD1 (6 bases). Trimming cost V 7 bases and J 5 bases, with 18 bases left between them. Germline V gene data show CDR1 as MNHEY and CDR2 as SVGAGI. This CDR3 has 16 residues. CDR3 sequence: CASKIVMDSNNSPLHF. The CDR3 nucleotides are TGTGCCAGCAAGATAGTTATGGACAGTAATAATTCACCCCTCCACTTT.

This clonotype was recorded at least ten times. The gene calls are TRBV7-2 and TRBJ1-1; D is unclear. Germline assignment: CDR1 SGHTA and CDR2 FQGNSA. V was clipped by 2 bases and J by 1 base, with 11 bases between them. The CDR3 has 15 residues. The CDR3 sequence: CASSLLASGNTEAFF. In DNA, the CDR3 is TGTGCCAGCAGCTTACTAGCTTCAGGGAACACTGAAGCTTTCTTT.

There are a few counts of this clonotype. This sequence joins TRBV7-2 and TRBJ2-7; the match to TRBD1 covers 8 bases. CDR3 size: 14 residues. The germline V gene encodes CDR1 SGHTA and CDR2 FQGNSA. The V gene end was trimmed by 5 bases and the J gene end by 7 bases; junction bases not matched to a gene: 10. CDR3 in DNA: TGTGCCAGCAGCCGGGACAGGCCGGGTCGGGAGCAGTACTTC. Translating gives CASSRDRPGREQYF.

On this clonotype itself: A much larger clone differs from this one at a single base, so this may be a read error. This rearrangement joins TRBV27 to TRBJ2-1; TRBD1 matches at 7 bases. The CDR3 runs 15 residues. CDR1 and CDR2 from the germline V gene are MNHEY and SMNVEV (reference sequence). This chain's CDR3 is CANSPSTGYGNEQFF. The CDR3 DNA reads as TGTGCCAACAGTCCGTCGACAGGGTACGGCAATGAGCAGTTCTTC.